A selection of T cell receptor beta chains follows, all from one sample in a study of shared clonotypes between healthy human individuals. The repertoire was sequenced with immunoSEQ multiplex PCR; TCRdb's copy has only in-frame clones and lacks some. The data hold millions of clones, with approximately 94% observed a single time. The sample taken for sequencing was naive CD8+ T cells sorted from blood. Every receptor here comes from a man younger than 35 in good health. Each CDR3 is given with its conserved first and last residue. D genes are given only for firm matches. Size is omitted from some rows. Given values are once, few, many or a class for expanded clones.

V: TRBV5-1; size: -; J: TRBJ2-1; length: 15; D: -; DNA: TGCGCCAGCAGCTTTGCCGGGGGCCCCTACAATGAGCAGTTCTTC; CDR3: CASSFAGGPYNEQFF
V: TRBV5-1; size: -; J: TRBJ2-2; length: 15; D: TRBD1; DNA: TGCGCCAGCAGCTATGACAGGGGTCGCTCTGAGGAGCTGTTTTTT; CDR3: CASSYDRGRSEELFF
V: TRBV7-8; size: -; J: TRBJ2-1; length: 13; D: -; DNA: TGTGCCAGCAGCTTGGGACCCGACAATGAGCAGTTCTTC; CDR3: CASSLGPDNEQFF
V: TRBV5-1; size: -; J: TRBJ1-3; length: 18; D: TRBD1; DNA: TGCGCCAGCAGCTTGATGGGACAGGGGATTCTCTCTGGAAACACCATATATTTT; CDR3: CASSLMGQGILSGNTIYF
V: TRBV5-4; size: once; J: TRBJ2-7; length: 15; D: TRBD1; DNA: TGTGCCAGCAGTTCACGGACAGGGGGCCCCTACGAGCAGTACTTC; CDR3: CASSSRTGGPYEQYF
V: TRBV6-5; size: -; J: TRBJ2-5; length: 16; D: TRBD2; DNA: TGTGCCAGCAGTTCGGGACTAGCGGGGCTTAAGGAGACCCAGTACTTC; CDR3: CASSSGLAGLKETQYF
V: TRBV4-1; size: -; J: TRBJ1-1; length: 19; D: TRBD1; DNA: TGCGCCAGCAGCCAAGATCAGGGGGGAGAGATAGCGACCAACACTGAAGCTTTCTTT; CDR3: CASSQDQGGEIATNTEAFF
V: TRBV5-5; size: -; J: TRBJ1-3; length: 15; D: -; DNA: TGTGCCAGCAGCTTGGACGGAAACTCTGGAAACACCATATATTTT; CDR3: CASSLDGNSGNTIYF
V: TRBV19; size: -; J: TRBJ2-7; length: 16; D: -; DNA: TGTGCCAGTAGTATAGAGGCGCAGGGCCCGGGCTACGAGCAGTACTTC; CDR3: CASSIEAQGPGYEQYF
V: TRBV11-2; size: -; J: TRBJ2-7; length: 17; D: TRBD2; DNA: TGTGCCAGCAGCTTAGGTGCCAGACTAGCGGGAGGTGACGAGCAGTACTTC; CDR3: CASSLGARLAGGDEQYF
V: TRBV7-6; size: -; J: TRBJ2-7; length: 13; D: -; DNA: TGTGCCAGCAGCCTTAGTGACAGCTACGAGCAGTACTTC; CDR3: CASSLSDSYEQYF
V: TRBV7-9; size: -; J: TRBJ2-3; length: 16; D: TRBD2; DNA: TGTGCCAGCAGCTTTAGGCTAGCGGGGGTAACAGATACGCAGTATTTT; CDR3: CASSFRLAGVTDTQYF
V: TRBV9; size: -; J: TRBJ2-2; length: 14; D: -; DNA: TGTGCCAGCAGCGGGACAATGAACACCGGGGAGCTGTTTTTT; CDR3: CASSGTMNTGELFF
V: TRBV27; size: -; J: TRBJ1-6; length: 15; D: -; DNA: TGTGCCAGCAGTACCGGAGGACTCCGGAGTTCACCCCTCCACTTT; CDR3: CASSTGGLRSSPLHF
V: TRBV2; size: -; J: TRBJ2-2; length: 14; D: TRBD1; DNA: TGTGCCAGCAGTGAGGCAGGGGGCACCGGGGAGCTGTTTTTT; CDR3: CASSEAGGTGELFF
V: TRBV6-5; size: -; J: TRBJ2-7; length: 13; D: TRBD1; DNA: TGTGCCACTGGCCGGGGACAGTCCTACGAGCAGTACTTC; CDR3: CATGRGQSYEQYF
V: TRBV6-1; size: -; J: TRBJ1-4; length: 15; D: TRBD1; DNA: TGTGCCAGCAGTACCCTGCAGGGGGGGAGGGAAAAACTGTTTTTT; CDR3: CASSTLQGGREKLFF
V: TRBV21-1; size: -; J: TRBJ2-4; length: 11; D: -; DNA: TGTGCCAGCAGCAAAGCTAGCCAGGGGTACTTC; CDR3: CASSKASQGYF
V: TRBV27; size: -; J: TRBJ2-5; length: 13; D: -; DNA: TGTGCCAGCAGTTTTGGCATTCGAGAGACCCAGTACTTC; CDR3: CASSFGIRETQYF
V: TRBV27; size: -; J: TRBJ2-2; length: 15; D: TRBD2; DNA: TGTGCCAGCAGTGCGGGGGGGCCGGTCACCGGGGAGCTGTTTTTT; CDR3: CASSAGGPVTGELFF
V: TRBV15; size: -; J: TRBJ1-4; length: 14; D: -; DNA: TGTGCCACCAGCAGCGGGAGTTCTAATGAAAAACTGTTTTTT; CDR3: CATSSGSSNEKLFF
V: TRBV7-9; size: -; J: TRBJ2-2; length: 16; D: -; DNA: TGTGCCAGCAGTTCGAACCGGGACAAGAACACCGGGGAGCTGTTTTTT; CDR3: CASSSNRDKNTGELFF
V: TRBV27; size: -; J: TRBJ2-3; length: 16; D: TRBD2; DNA: TGTGCCAGCAGTTTTTCACTAGCGGCTAGCACAGATACGCAGTATTTT; CDR3: CASSFSLAASTDTQYF
V: TRBV5-4; size: -; J: TRBJ1-1; length: 14; D: -; DNA: TGTGCCAGCAGCTTGTGGGATATGAACACTGAAGCTTTCTTT; CDR3: CASSLWDMNTEAFF
V: TRBV7-9; size: -; J: TRBJ2-7; length: 17; D: TRBD2; DNA: TGTGCCAGCAGCCCCTACTCTAGCGGATTGACCTCCTACGAGCAGTACTTC; CDR3: CASSPYSSGLTSYEQYF
V: TRBV5-6; size: once; J: TRBJ1-1; length: 13; D: -; DNA: TGTGCCAGCAGCTTCCGAGGTTGGGTTGAAGCTTTCTTT; CDR3: CASSFRGWVEAFF
V: TRBV19; size: few; J: TRBJ1-1; length: 16; D: TRBD1; DNA: TGTGCCAGTACCCCGGACAGGGAAGGGGTGAACACTGAAGCTTTCTTT; CDR3: CASTPDREGVNTEAFF
V: TRBV27; size: -; J: TRBJ1-1; length: 15; D: -; DNA: TGTGCCAGCAGTTTAACTGAGACCGTGAACACTGAAGCTTTCTTT; CDR3: CASSLTETVNTEAFF